The 17 T cell receptor beta chains given below trace back to one sample, sequenced in a study of blood T cell repertoires in COVID-19. Produced via immunoSEQ multiplex PCR; TCRdb's table is partial and in-frame only. The top ten clones hold under 2% of a sample with about 310,000 clones, 85% of them seen once. Sequences were obtained from PBMCs or T cells enriched from blood (not recorded which). Receptor source: a woman younger than 45 who had been exposed to COVID-19.

The rearrangement uses TRBV9 and TRBJ1-5; D not certain. V lost 0 bases, J lost 5 bases, and 12 bases lay in between. The CDR3 covers 15 residues. Germline V CDR1 and CDR2: SGDLS, YYNGEE. CDR3 protein: CASSVGQFFHQPQHF. The CDR3 DNA reads as TGTGCCAGCAGCGTAGGGCAGTTTTTCCATCAGCCCCAGCATTTT.

The chain combines TRBV7-3 with TRBJ1-2; 7 positions agree with TRBD1. CDR1 SGHTA and CDR2 FQGTGA come from the germline V gene. After removal of 5 bases from V and 4 bases from J, the junction contained 10 bases not matched to a gene. CDR3 length: 15 amino acids. The CDR3 DNA is TGTGCCAGCAGCCCCCAGCCGGACAGGACCTATGGCTACACCTTC. This gives the protein CASSPQPDRTYGYTF.

This clone was counted between two and nine times. The gene calls are TRBV7-3 and TRBJ2-7; no clear D gene. This CDR3 spans 12 amino acids. V gave up 8 bases and J gave up 2 bases, with 10 bases separating them. CDR1 and CDR2 (germline): SGHTA, FQGTGA. DNA for the CDR3: TGTGCCAGCGGTAACTACACCTACGAGCAGTACTTC. It yields the protein CASGNYTYEQYF.

The chain has TRBV28 and TRBJ1-1; TRBD1 matches 9 bases. Germline V gene data show CDR1 as MDHEN and CDR2 as SYDVKM. This CDR3 contains 14 residues. Unmatched junction bases numbered 13, after V lost 6 bases and J lost 11 bases. CDR3 nucleotides: TGTGCCAGCAGAACAACCCCCGGACAGGGGAGGGCTTTCTTT. Its protein is CASRTTPGQGRAFF.

The gene calls are TRBV30 and TRBJ2-7, with TRBD2 matching 12 bases. Looked up from germline, CDR1 is GTSNPN and CDR2 is SVGIG (reference sequence). This CDR3 contains 17 residues. The ends lost 0 bases at V and 0 bases at J; junction bases unmatched: 6. CDR3 DNA: TGTGCCTGGAGTGTAATTGTACTAGCGGGAGGCTCCTACGAGCAGTACTTC. Translation gives CAWSVIVLAGGSYEQYF.

This chain joins TRBV20-1 and TRBJ2-3; perhaps TRBD2 as D (5 bases). Germline V lookup: CDR1 DFQATT, CDR2 SNEGSKA (reference sequence). The V gene lost 8 bases and the J gene lost 4 bases, with 10 bases spanning the gap. This CDR3 spans 11 amino acids. CDR3 nucleotide sequence: TGCAGTACGGCGAGGGCAGATACGCAGTATTTT. It specifies CSTARADTQYF.

CDR3 bases: TGTGCCAGCAGCCAAGAGGGGACAGGGGGCGTTGGTCAGCCCCAGCATTTT. Translated, it gives CASSQEGTGGVGQPQHF. The V gene is TRBV4-2, the J gene TRBJ1-5; 12 bases match TRBD1. The V segment lost 0 bases and the J segment 6 bases; nucleotides outside the gene matches: 6. This CDR3 is 17 amino acids long. Germline V gene lookup returns CDR1 LGHNA and CDR2 YNFKEQ.

The V and J genes are TRBV3-1 (or the pseudogene TRBV3-2) and TRBJ2-3; 11 bases fit TRBD2. Trimming at V came to 4 bases and at J to 0 bases, leaving 12 bases not matched to a gene. The CDR3 runs 19 residues. Germline values: CDR1 LGHDT, CDR2 YNNKEL (reference sequence). Here the CDR3 DNA reads TGTGCCAGCAGCCTGATAGCGGGGGGGCCTGTTACTAGCACAGATACGCAGTATTTT. Translated: CASSLIAGGPVTSTDTQYF.

The gene calls are TRBV9 and TRBJ2-3, with 8 bases that match TRBD2. V was pared by 2 bases and J by 2 bases, with 4 bases of the junction left unmatched. The CDR3 is made up of 15 amino acids. Germline V lookup: CDR1 SGDLS, CDR2 YYNGEE. The CDR3 coding sequence is TGTGCCAGCAGCGTCAGAGCGGGAGTCACAGATACGCAGTATTTT. It is translated as CASSVRAGVTDTQYF.

The gene calls are TRBV18 and TRBJ1-2; a possible D gene is TRBD1 (5 bases). Germline values: CDR1 KGHSH, CDR2 LQKENI. V was shortened by 2 bases and J by 8 bases, with 18 bases between the two germline ends. This CDR3 is 15 amino acids long. CDR3 sequence reads: CASSPGAGPVDGYTF. The CDR3 nucleotides read TGTGCCAGCTCACCAGGGGCAGGCCCCGTCGACGGCTACACCTTC.

J is TRBJ2-7 and V is TRBV20-1; no clear D gene. The CDR3 runs to 11 residues. Trimming took off 3 bases at V and 6 bases at J, with 9 bases between the two ends. Germline V gene data show CDR1 as DFQATT and CDR2 as SNEGSKA (reference sequence). The CDR3 region has the DNA TGCAGTGCTAGTGGTCGAGGCGAGCAGTACTTC. Encoded protein: CSASGRGEQYF.

The chain couples TRBV6-5 to TRBJ1-6; no firm D call. V was shortened by 10 bases and J by 8 bases, with 18 bases between the two germline ends. In germline, CDR1 is MNHEY, CDR2 SVGAGI. The CDR3 runs 14 residues. The CDR3 protein is CATSYREKYSPLHF. The CDR3, as DNA: TGTGCCACTTCGTACCGGGAGAAATATTCACCCCTCCACTTT.

V and J are TRBV10-3 and TRBJ2-7; 11 nucleotides match TRBD1. With V trimmed by 5 bases and J by 5 bases, 8 bases remained unmatched. The germline V gene encodes CDR1 ENHRY and CDR2 SYGVKD. This CDR3 is 15 amino acids long. CDR3 region: CAISSPDRGQNEQYF. CDR3 bases: TGTGCCATCAGTTCTCCGGACAGGGGGCAAAACGAGCAGTACTTC.

The chain carries TRBV6-5 and TRBJ1-2; TRBD1 might be the D (6 bases). Germline-derived CDR1 and CDR2 are MNHEY and SVGAGI. Trimming removed 7 bases from V and 6 bases from J, with 21 bases in between. CDR3 length: 15 residues. CDR3 protein: CASTESHRVGNGYTF. In DNA, the CDR3 is TGTGCCAGCACCGAATCGCACAGGGTAGGAAATGGCTACACCTTC.

The chain employs TRBV7-9 and TRBJ1-6; 7 positions match TRBD1. With 6 bases clipped from V and 7 bases from J, the junction kept 9 bases outside the gene matches. Germline values: CDR1 SEHNR, CDR2 FQNEAQ (reference sequence). The CDR3 spans 15 residues. The CDR3 protein is CASRERDRSNSPLHF. In nucleotides, the CDR3 is TGTGCCAGCAGAGAACGGGACAGATCAAATTCACCCCTCCACTTT.

This chain uses TRBV24-1 with TRBJ2-7; 7 nucleotides align to TRBD1. The J segment lost 2 bases and the V segment lost 3 bases, leaving 6 bases of the junction unmatched. This CDR3 contains 15 residues. Germline V gene lookup returns CDR1 KGHDR and CDR2 SFDVKD. The CDR3: CATSDVKGATYEQYF. In DNA form, the CDR3 reads TGTGCCACCAGTGATGTGAAGGGGGCTACCTACGAGCAGTACTTC.

V and J are TRBV24-1 and TRBJ1-2; 9 nucleotides line up with TRBD1. Germline loops: CDR1 KGHDR, CDR2 SFDVKD. Trimming took 2 bases from V and 10 from J; bases not matched to a gene: 10. The CDR3 is made up of 15 amino acids. The DNA for the CDR3 is TGTGCCACCAGTGATTCCCGGACAGGGGCCCTCGTCTACACCTTC. Amino acids: CATSDSRTGALVYTF.